This TCR beta chain was sequenced in a study of OX40 agonist ivuxolimab in advanced cancers. Trimming cost V 2 bases and J 4 bases, with 7 bases left between them. CDR3 length equals 13 residues. Germline CDR1 and CDR2: MNHEY and SMNVEV (reference sequence). Some clones are missing from TCRdb's copy, which holds only in-frame ones; the method was immunoSEQ multiplex PCR. The sample lists about 13,000 clones, roughly 69% seen once, with 26% in the top ten. The chain recombines TRBV27 with TRBJ2-3; D may be TRBD1 (6 bases). The sequence derives from an adult with an advanced solid tumor such as melanoma, head and neck, liver or kidney cancer. Sequences were derived from CD4+ or CD8+ T cells sorted from blood, sampled in a trial of the OX40 agonist ivuxolimab. CDR3 loop: CASSLGGPDTQYF. For the CDR3, the DNA is TGTGCCAGCAGTTTAGGGGGCCCAGATACGCAGTATTTT.